This entry lists 20 T cell receptor beta chains sequenced from one sample in a study of blood T cell repertoires in COVID-19. Assay: immunoSEQ multiplex PCR; the TCRdb copy retains only in-frame clones and omits some. The table records 190,000 or so clones, about 87% of them present only once. The sequencing sample was made of peripheral blood. These receptor sequences come from a woman aged 18-30 years who had recovered from COVID-19.

This rearrangement joins TRBV10-3 to TRBJ2-3; a weak D match, TRBD2 (5 bases). Between the trimmed V and J ends, which lost 0 bases and 1 base, there was a span of 14 bases. The V gene's germline CDR1 is ENHRY and CDR2 SYGVKD. The CDR3 totals 17 residues. The CDR3 sequence: CAISESAAVRGTDTQYF. The DNA of the CDR3 is TGTGCCATCAGTGAGTCGGCGGCCGTGCGGGGCACAGATACGCAGTATTTT.

The chain combines TRBV4-1 with TRBJ2-7, with a possible D match to TRBD2 (5 bases). The ends were cut back, 0 bases at V and 4 bases at J, with 13 bases in the middle. This CDR3 spans 15 amino acids. CDR1 and CDR2 (germline): MGHRA, YSYEKL. The CDR3 is CASSQDPQEAYEQYF. The CDR3 bases are TGCGCCAGCAGCCAAGATCCCCAGGAGGCTTACGAGCAGTACTTC.

This rearrangement joins TRBV6-2 or TRBV6-3 to TRBJ2-3, with TRBD1 matching over 10 bases. The CDR3 runs to 15 residues. V was pared by 2 bases and J by 2 bases, with 1 base of the junction left unmatched. Germline V gene data show CDR1 as MNHEY and CDR2 as SVGEGT. The CDR3 DNA reads TGTGCCAGCAGTTACGGGACAGGGGACACAGATACGCAGTATTTT. It is translated as CASSYGTGDTDTQYF.

The chain is built from TRBV9 and TRBJ2-1; possibly TRBD2 for D (5 bases). Trimming cost V 7 bases and J 6 bases, with 8 bases left between them. The CDR3 consists of 11 residues. Germline V gene lookup returns CDR1 SGDLS and CDR2 YYNGEE. CDR3 region: CASGLLNEQFF. CDR3 DNA: TGTGCCAGCGGACTCCTCAATGAGCAGTTCTTC.

V and J are TRBV18 and TRBJ1-2; TRBD1 agrees at 8 bases. From germline, CDR1 is KGHSH and CDR2 LQKENI. This CDR3 region has 16 residues. Germline trimming cut 3 bases from V and 4 bases from J; bases unmatched to any gene: 10. The CDR3 reads CASSPGSDREGYGYTF. CDR3 DNA sequence: TGTGCCAGCTCACCGGGCTCGGACAGGGAGGGCTATGGCTACACCTTC.

This rearrangement joins TRBV5-1 to TRBJ1-1; TRBD1 is a possible D gene (5 bases). Looked up from germline, CDR1 is SGHRS and CDR2 is YFSETQ. V gave up 3 bases and J gave up 0 bases, with 9 bases separating them. There are 14 residues in the CDR3. This CDR3 is CASSYGQLNTEAFF. The CDR3 DNA follows: TGCGCCAGCAGCTACGGACAACTGAACACTGAAGCTTTCTTT.

The V call is TRBV5-1, the J call TRBJ1-2; 9 bases fit TRBD1. This CDR3 has 12 amino acids. Germline loops: CDR1 SGHRS, CDR2 YFSETQ. Trimming removed 4 bases from V and 7 bases from J; junction bases left unmatched: 2. The DNA of the CDR3 is TGCGCCAGCAGCGAGGACAGGGGTGGCTACACCTTC. It yields the protein CASSEDRGGYTF.

A few counts support this clone. The rearrangement joins TRBV3-1 (or the pseudogene TRBV3-2) to TRBJ1-5; 7 positions agree with TRBD1. This CDR3 contains 15 residues. V shed 4 bases, J shed 3 bases, and the junction held 6 bases outside the gene matches. Germline V gene data show CDR1 as LGHDT and CDR2 as YNNKEL (reference sequence). In DNA, the CDR3 is TGTGCCAGCAGCCCGCGGACAGGTCCCAATCAGCCCCAGCATTTT. It yields the protein CASSPRTGPNQPQHF.

CDR3 loop: CASSFQGAYNSPLHF. CDR3 in DNA: TGTGCCAGCAGCTTTCAGGGGGCTTATAATTCACCCCTCCACTTT. The chain links TRBV5-6 to TRBJ1-6, with 8 bases lining up with TRBD1. The CDR3 spans 15 residues. Trimming removed 2 bases from V and 4 bases from J; junction bases left unmatched: 2. CDR1 SGHDT and CDR2 YYEEEE come from the germline V gene.

This clone came up a few times. The CDR3 loop is CASSPRTGWTPLHF. The CDR3 DNA is TGTGCCAGCAGTCCCCGGACAGGGTGGACACCCCTCCACTTT. This rearrangement joins TRBV27 to TRBJ1-6, with TRBD1 identical over 8 bases. Germline-derived CDR1 and CDR2 are MNHEY and SMNVEV (reference sequence). The CDR3 loop spans 14 amino acids. V trimming: 5 bases; J trimming: 11 bases; junction bases outside the gene matches: 8.

This clone occurred once. The chain is built from TRBV7-2 and TRBJ1-4; 9 nucleotides align to TRBD1. J gave up 4 bases and V 4 bases, and 1 base lay outside the gene matches. This CDR3 is 14 amino acids long. Looked up from germline, CDR1 is SGHTA and CDR2 is FQGNSA. The CDR3 sequence is CASSSTGGNEKLFF. CDR3 coding DNA: TGTGCCAGCAGCTCGACAGGGGGTAATGAAAAACTGTTTTTT.

The chain uses TRBV9 and TRBJ2-7, with 8 bases identical to TRBD1. The CDR3 has 13 residues. In germline, CDR1 is SGDLS, CDR2 YYNGEE. V lost 5 bases and J lost 5; bases outside the gene matches: 6. CDR3: CASSQGQGDEQYF. In DNA, the CDR3 is TGTGCCAGCAGTCAAGGACAGGGCGACGAGCAGTACTTC. The full variable domain, in which reference TRBV9 and TRBJ2-7 provide the parts outside the CDR3, is DSGVTQTPKHLITATGQRVTLRCSPRSGDLSVYWYQQSLDQGLQFLIQYYNGEERAKGNILERFSAQQFPDLHSELNLSSLELGDSALYFCASSQGQGDEQYFGPGTRLTVT.

This rearrangement joins TRBV3-1 (or the pseudogene TRBV3-2) to TRBJ2-1; 10 bases match TRBD2. CDR3 length: 15 amino acids. CDR1 and CDR2 from the germline V gene are LGHDT and YNNKEL (reference sequence). J was trimmed by 6 bases and V by 0 bases; bases with no gene match: 2. CDR3: CASSQEAGGLNEQFF. CDR3 nucleotide sequence: TGTGCCAGCAGCCAAGAAGCGGGAGGGCTCAATGAGCAGTTCTTC.

The rearrangement links TRBV18 to TRBJ1-3; maybe TRBD1 (6 bases). Deletions cut 6 bases from V and 1 base from J, with 13 bases between. The CDR3 extends over 15 amino acids. The germline CDR1 and CDR2 sequences are KGHSH and LQKENI. The CDR3 DNA follows: TGTGCCAGCTCGCCGAGGACAGTTTCTGGAAACACCATATATTTT. The encoded protein is CASSPRTVSGNTIYF.

The rearrangement uses TRBV5-1 and TRBJ1-3; D unclear. The CDR3 runs 15 residues. V lost 0 bases, J lost 1 base, and 8 bases lay in between. Per germline, CDR1 SGHRS and CDR2 YFSETQ. CDR3 sequence reads: CASSLGWASGNTIYF. The DNA for the CDR3 is TGCGCCAGCAGCTTGGGGTGGGCTTCTGGAAACACCATATATTTT.

The chain carries TRBV7-2 and TRBJ2-7, with TRBD1 matching 10 bases. Germline CDR1 is SGHTA and CDR2 is FQGNSA. V gave up 4 bases and J gave up 9 bases; unmatched junction bases: 3. The CDR3 loop spans 12 amino acids. The DNA of the CDR3 is TGTGCCAGCAGCTCGGGACAGGGGAGGCAGTACGTC. This translates into CASSSGQGRQYV.

V usage is TRBV2 and J usage is TRBJ2-3, with D maybe TRBD2 (5 bases). The ends were cut back, 2 bases at V and 5 bases at J, with 8 bases in the middle. This CDR3 contains 13 residues. Germline CDR1 reads SNHLY; CDR2 reads FYNNEI. The CDR3 DNA reads TGTGCCAGCAGTGAATCGGAGGTAGATACGCAGTATTTT. Its translation is CASSESEVDTQYF.

As DNA, the CDR3 is TGTGCCAGCAGCAAAAGGGGACTAGCGGGAGGAACGTACAATGAGCAGTTCTTC. This sequence encodes CASSKRGLAGGTYNEQFF. This chain links TRBV7-2 with TRBJ2-1, with TRBD2 matching 15 bases. Germline values: CDR1 SGHTA, CDR2 FQGNSA. The CDR3 is made up of 18 amino acids. The ends lost 5 bases at V and 4 bases at J; junction bases unmatched: 9. The entire variable domain, with the rest obtained from reference TRBV7-2 and TRBJ2-1, is as follows: GAGVSQSPSNKVTEKGKDVELRCDPISGHTALYWYRQSLGQGLEFLIYFQGNSAPDKSGLPSDRFSAERTGGSVSTLTIQRTQQEDSAVYLCASSKRGLAGGTYNEQFFGPGTRLTVL.

This clone was detected only a few times. The chain links TRBV4-1 to TRBJ1-2; 9 bases align to TRBD1. This CDR3 is built from 16 residues. CDR1 MGHRA and CDR2 YSYEKL come from the germline V gene. After removal of 1 base from V and 4 bases from J, the junction contained 7 bases not matched to a gene. DNA for the CDR3: TGCGCCAGCAGCCAAGGTCCGGGACAGGGAACCTATGGCTACACCTTC. Translation: CASSQGPGQGTYGYTF.

DNA for the CDR3: TGTGCCAGCAGCCCAAGGGACACGCACTCTGGAAACACCATATATTTT. Protein: CASSPRDTHSGNTIYF. The chain links TRBV7-9 to TRBJ1-3; D is possibly TRBD1 (6 bases). The CDR3 is 16 residues long. CDR1 is SEHNR, CDR2 FQNEAQ, per germline (reference sequence). Trimming cost V 5 bases and J 0 bases, with 14 bases left between them. Filled out from reference TRBV7-9 and TRBJ1-3, the complete variable domain reads DTGVSQNPRHKITKRGQNVTFRCDPISEHNRLYWYRQTLGQGPEFLTYFQNEAQLEKSRLLSDRFSAERPKGSFSTLEIQRTEQGDSAMYLCASSPRDTHSGNTIYFGEGSWLTVV.